This T cell receptor beta chain was sequenced in a study of T cells after posttransplantation cyclophosphamide. The assay was immunoSEQ multiplex PCR, and TCRdb's table has in-frame clones only and misses some. The sample records roughly 23,000 clones, approximately 88% being singletons. Of note for this clone: Its cognate antigen is unknown.

Germline loops: CDR1 SGHNT, CDR2 YYREEE (reference sequence). V lost 3 bases to trimming and J lost 4 bases, with 10 bases between them. The CDR3 loop spans 14 amino acids. Notes on the study in general: Recipient CMV seropositivity and CMV reactivation strongly tracked TRB clonality. Tissue-infiltrating T cells from skin or gut overlapped little with blood T cells. Later post-transplant blood repertoires were often dominated by donor CD8+ memory clones.

Methotrexate plus calcineurin inhibitor accompanied controls' myeloablative marrow transplants; sampling was 1 year later. The sample was PBMCs, taken after an allogeneic stem cell transplant with a calcineurin inhibitor and methotrexate. The rearrangement joins TRBV5-4 to TRBJ2-2; a possible D gene is TRBD1 (6 bases). The sequence derives from a female patient aged 45-60 years who received an allogeneic stem cell transplant from an unrelated donor, was CMV-positive, and had chronic GVHD only. The graft donor may have contributed some T cells. The CDR3 coding sequence is TGTGCCAGCAGCTCAGGGGTTCGCACCGGGGAGCTGTTTTTT. It specifies CASSSGVRTGELFF.